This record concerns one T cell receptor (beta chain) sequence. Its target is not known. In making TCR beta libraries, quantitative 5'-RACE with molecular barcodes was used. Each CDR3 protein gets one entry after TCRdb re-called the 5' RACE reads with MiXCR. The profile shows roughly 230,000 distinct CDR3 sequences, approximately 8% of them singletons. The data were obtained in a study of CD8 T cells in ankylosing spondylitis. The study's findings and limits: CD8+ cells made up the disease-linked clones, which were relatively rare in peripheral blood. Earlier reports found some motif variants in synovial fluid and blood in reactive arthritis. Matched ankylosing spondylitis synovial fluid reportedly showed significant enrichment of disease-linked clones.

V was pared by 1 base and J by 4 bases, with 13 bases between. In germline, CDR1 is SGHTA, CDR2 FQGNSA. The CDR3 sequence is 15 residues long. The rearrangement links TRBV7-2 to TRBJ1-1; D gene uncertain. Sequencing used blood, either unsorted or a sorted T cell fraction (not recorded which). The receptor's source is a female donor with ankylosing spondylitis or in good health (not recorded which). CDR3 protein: CASSLVPESPTEAFF. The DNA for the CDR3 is TGTGCCAGCAGCTTAGTCCCGGAAAGTCCCACTGAAGCTTTCTTT.